This passage covers 19 T cell receptor beta chains from one sample sequenced in a study of cytomegalovirus exposure and HLA in healthy donors. Primers included in the PCR were 60 Vbeta and 13 Jbeta primers. Generated by immunoSEQ multiplex PCR, the TCRdb table keeps only in-frame clones and is missing some. Among around 40,000 clones, approximately 86% were seen once, and the ten largest hold about 11%. Sample: PBMCs. The receptors were gathered from a woman aged 18-29 years in good health and CMV-seropositive.

J is TRBJ2-3 and V is TRBV27; D remains unclear. CDR1 MNHEY and CDR2 SMNVEV come from the germline V gene (reference sequence). The CDR3 contains 12 residues. V lost 5 bases and J lost 0, with 3 bases in between. CDR3 bases: TGTGCCAGCAGTCCTAGCACAGATACGCAGTATTTT. Translating gives CASSPSTDTQYF.

V usage is TRBV2 and J usage is TRBJ2-1, with 7 bases that match TRBD1. The J segment lost 6 bases and the V segment lost 5 bases, leaving 19 bases of the junction unmatched. The CDR3 runs to 18 residues. Germline V gives CDR1 SNHLY, CDR2 FYNNEI. Written as DNA, the CDR3 is TGTGCCAGCAGTTTACGACAGGGCCCCCGACGAGGGAGCAATGAGCAGTTCTTC. This translates into CASSLRQGPRRGSNEQFF.

The table lists this clone with a count of one. CDR3 region: CSVFSLTGELFF. The CDR3 nucleotides are TGCAGCGTTTTTTCGTTAACCGGGGAGCTGTTTTTT. The V and J genes are TRBV29-1 and TRBJ2-2, with D uncertain. Germline values: CDR1 SQVTM, CDR2 ANQGSEA. CDR3 length: 12 residues. Trimming removed 5 bases from V and 5 bases from J, with 9 bases in between.

The chain links TRBV4-1 to TRBJ2-1; tentative D call: TRBD2 (6 bases). V was shortened by 4 bases and J by 2 bases, with 18 bases between the two germline ends. The germline V gene has CDR1 MGHRA and CDR2 YSYEKL. The CDR3 covers 17 residues. The CDR3 spells CASSPPGGAAPYNEQFF. For the CDR3, the DNA is TGCGCCAGCAGCCCCCCTGGCGGGGCGGCCCCCTACAATGAGCAGTTCTTC.

This clone was counted a single time. The rearrangement links TRBV4-2 to TRBJ1-1; no reliable D call. The V gene lost 3 bases and the J gene lost 1 base, with 6 bases spanning the gap. The CDR3 has 13 amino acids. Germline V gene sequence: CDR1 LGHNA, CDR2 YNFKEQ. CDR3: CASSQGTNTEAFF. CDR3 coding DNA: TGTGCCAGCAGCCAGGGCACGAACACTGAAGCTTTCTTT.

This chain links TRBV7-8 with TRBJ1-2, with 10 nucleotides matching TRBD1. V lost 1 base, J lost 2 bases, and 7 bases stayed unmatched. The germline CDR1 and CDR2 sequences are SGHVS and FQNEAQ. The CDR3 is made up of 17 amino acids. The CDR3, as DNA: TGTGCCAGCAGCTTAGTAGGGACAGGGGCAGCGAACTATGGCTACACCTTC. Translated, it gives CASSLVGTGAANYGYTF.

The chain uses TRBV7-8 and TRBJ2-4; the match to TRBD1 covers 12 bases. Looked up from germline, CDR1 is SGHVS and CDR2 is FQNEAQ. This CDR3 has 16 residues. V shed 5 bases, J shed 7 bases, and the junction held 9 bases outside the gene matches. The CDR3 DNA reads TGTGCCAGCAGCCCTCGGGACAGGGGGCCCGAGAACATTCAGTACTTC. This translates into CASSPRDRGPENIQYF.

The rearrangement joins TRBV6-5 to TRBJ2-1, with D unclear. This CDR3 region has 14 residues. Germline loops: CDR1 MNHEY, CDR2 SVGAGI. V was cut by 0 bases and J by 3 bases, with 6 bases left in between. CDR3 region: CASSYSRVYNEQFF. The CDR3 DNA follows: TGTGCCAGCAGTTACTCGAGAGTCTACAATGAGCAGTTCTTC.

Sample share makes this clone large. The V call is TRBV9, the J call TRBJ1-5; D is perhaps TRBD1 (5 bases). The CDR3 extends over 17 amino acids. The germline gives CDR1 SGDLS, CDR2 YYNGEE. V lost 0 bases and J 4 bases, leaving 17 bases between the germline ends. The CDR3 sequence is CASSVGDLGHPNQPQHF. The CDR3, as DNA: TGTGCCAGCAGCGTAGGTGATCTCGGACATCCTAATCAGCCCCAGCATTTT. The full variable domain, its missing parts supplied by reference TRBV9 and TRBJ1-5, is DSGVTQTPKHLITATGQRVTLRCSPRSGDLSVYWYQQSLDQGLQFLIQYYNGEERAKGNILERFSAQQFPDLHSELNLSSLELGDSALYFCASSVGDLGHPNQPQHFGDGTRLSIL.

The J gene is TRBJ2-7, the V gene TRBV7-2; the match to TRBD2 covers 12 bases. This CDR3 has 19 amino acids. Germline CDR1 reads SGHTA; CDR2 reads FQGNSA. V trimming: 2 bases; J trimming: 6 bases; junction bases outside the gene matches: 17. The CDR3 here is CASSLNLGLGTSGHREQYF. For the CDR3, the DNA is TGTGCCAGCAGCTTAAATTTGGGGCTGGGGACTAGCGGGCATCGCGAGCAGTACTTC.

The rearrangement links TRBV6-6 to TRBJ2-5, with D hard to call. The V gene lost 6 bases and the J gene lost 1 base, with 3 bases spanning the gap. Germline CDR1 MNHNY, CDR2 SVGAGI (reference sequence). The CDR3 has 11 amino acids. CDR3 in DNA: TGTGCCAGCAGACTCCAAGAGACCCAGTACTTC. As protein: CASRLQETQYF.

This chain links TRBV7-3 with TRBJ2-1, with 12 bases aligning to TRBD2. With V trimmed by 2 bases and J by 7 bases, 6 bases remained unmatched. The CDR3 runs 16 residues. Germline loops: CDR1 SGHTA, CDR2 FQGTGA. CDR3 nucleotide sequence: TGTGCCAGCAGCTTAGACCGGACTAGCGGGATTAATGAGCAGTTCTTC. Its translation: CASSLDRTSGINEQFF.

The chain joins TRBV27 to TRBJ1-2; unclear D gene. Trimming took off 0 bases at V and 10 bases at J, with 12 bases between the two ends. This CDR3 contains 13 residues. Germline V gene data show CDR1 as MNHEY and CDR2 as SMNVEV (reference sequence). The CDR3 nucleotides are TGTGCCAGCAGTTTATCTGGAGACCGTCCCTACACCTTC. Its protein is CASSLSGDRPYTF.

The rearrangement uses TRBV27 and TRBJ1-2, with 9 nucleotides matching TRBD1. CDR1 and CDR2 (germline): MNHEY, SMNVEV (reference sequence). After removal of 5 bases from V and 4 bases from J, the junction contained 8 bases not matched to a gene. The CDR3 contains 15 residues. Here the CDR3 DNA reads TGTGCCAGCAGTAAAACCGGGACAGGGCCCTATGGCTACACCTTC. Amino acid sequence: CASSKTGTGPYGYTF.

This chain links TRBV11-3 with TRBJ1-6; no firm D call. CDR1 and CDR2 (germline): SGHNT, YENEEA. The CDR3 has 19 residues. V was pared by 4 bases and J by 4 bases, with 23 bases between. CDR3 nucleotide sequence: TGTGCCAGCAGCTCTCGGGAGGGAAGTTTTAGTTTTTATAATTCACCCCTCCACTTT. Translating it yields CASSSREGSFSFYNSPLHF.

This chain links TRBV2 with TRBJ1-2, with 11 bases aligning to TRBD1. Per the germline V gene, CDR1 is SNHLY and CDR2 is FYNNEI. This CDR3 has 16 residues. Germline trimming cut 3 bases from V and 3 bases from J; bases unmatched to any gene: 6. CDR3 sequence: CASSEDRGRSDYGYTF. In DNA form, the CDR3 reads TGTGCCAGCAGTGAGGACAGGGGGCGATCGGACTATGGCTACACCTTC.

V is TRBV5-1 and J is TRBJ2-1, with D possibly TRBD2 on 6 matching bases. The CDR3 is made up of 12 amino acids. Per germline, CDR1 SGHRS and CDR2 YFSETQ. V lost 5 bases and J lost 10, with 13 bases in between. This chain's CDR3 is CASSNGRSEQFF. The CDR3 nucleotides read TGCGCCAGCAGTAATGGGAGGAGCGAGCAGTTCTTC.

This clone was counted between two and nine times. The genes are TRBV19 and TRBJ2-7; 9 nucleotides agree with TRBD1. V lost 4 bases to trimming and J lost 7 bases; unmatched junction nucleotides: 2. Germline V gene lookup returns CDR1 LNHDA and CDR2 SQIVND (reference sequence). The CDR3 length is 12 residues. The CDR3 DNA follows: TGTGCCAGTAGTACAGACAGGGGGGAGCAGTACTTC. Its protein product is CASSTDRGEQYF.

J is TRBJ2-7 and V is TRBV5-6; 11 nucleotides align to TRBD1. Losses at the gene ends were 4 bases for V and 3 bases for J; bases not matched to a gene: 3. The CDR3 runs to 14 residues. Germline lookup yields CDR1 SGHDT and CDR2 YYEEEE. The CDR3 loop is CASSTGQGGYEQYF. DNA for the CDR3: TGTGCCAGCAGCACGGGACAGGGGGGCTACGAGCAGTACTTC.